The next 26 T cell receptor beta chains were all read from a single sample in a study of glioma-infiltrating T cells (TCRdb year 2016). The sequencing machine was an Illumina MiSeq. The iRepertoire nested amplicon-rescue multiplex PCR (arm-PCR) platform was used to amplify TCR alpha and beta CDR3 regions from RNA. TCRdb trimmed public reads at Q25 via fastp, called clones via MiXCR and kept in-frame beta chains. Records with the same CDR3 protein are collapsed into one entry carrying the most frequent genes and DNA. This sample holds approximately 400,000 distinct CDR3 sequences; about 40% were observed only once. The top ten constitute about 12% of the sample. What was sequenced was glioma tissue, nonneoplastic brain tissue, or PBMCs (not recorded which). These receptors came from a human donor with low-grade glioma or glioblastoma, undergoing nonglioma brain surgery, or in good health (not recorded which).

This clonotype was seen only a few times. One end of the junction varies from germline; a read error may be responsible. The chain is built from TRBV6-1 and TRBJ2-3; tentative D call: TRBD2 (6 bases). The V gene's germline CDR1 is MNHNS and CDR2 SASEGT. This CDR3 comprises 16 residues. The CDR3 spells CATSTRGGTSTDTQYF. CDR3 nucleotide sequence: TGTGCCACCAGTACCCGCGGCGGGACTAGCACAGATACGCAGTATTTT.

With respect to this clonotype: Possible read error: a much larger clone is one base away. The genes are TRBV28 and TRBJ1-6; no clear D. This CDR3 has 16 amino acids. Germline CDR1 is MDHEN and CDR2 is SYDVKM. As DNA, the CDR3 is TGTGCCAGCAGCTCCGCGGGCCCCGCTTATAATTCACCCATCCACTTT. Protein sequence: CASSSAGPAYNSPIHF.

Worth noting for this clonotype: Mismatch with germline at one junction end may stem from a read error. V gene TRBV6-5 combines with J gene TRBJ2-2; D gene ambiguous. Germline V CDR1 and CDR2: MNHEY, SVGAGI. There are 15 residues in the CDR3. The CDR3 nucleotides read TGTGCCGGCAGTTACTCGTCAGGGAACACCGGGGAGCTGTTTTTT. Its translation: CAGSYSSGNTGELFF.

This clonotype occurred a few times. This chain's CDR3 is CASRFSGRAQDTQYF. The CDR3 bases are TGTGCCAGCAGGTTTAGCGGGAGGGCCCAAGATACGCAGTATTTT. V and J are TRBV7-9 and TRBJ2-3; 11 nucleotides line up with TRBD2. Unmatched junction bases numbered 7, after V lost 6 bases and J lost 5 bases. This CDR3 is built from 15 residues. From germline, CDR1 is SEHNR and CDR2 FQNEAQ (reference sequence).

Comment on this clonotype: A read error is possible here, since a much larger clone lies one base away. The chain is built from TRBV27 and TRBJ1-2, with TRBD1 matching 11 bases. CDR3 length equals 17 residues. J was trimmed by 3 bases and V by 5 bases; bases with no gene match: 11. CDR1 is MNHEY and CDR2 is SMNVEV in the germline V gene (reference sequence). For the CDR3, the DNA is TGTGCCAGCAGTCCCCAAGGGAGGACAGGGGGCTACTATGGCTACACCTTC. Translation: CASSPQGRTGGYYGYTF.

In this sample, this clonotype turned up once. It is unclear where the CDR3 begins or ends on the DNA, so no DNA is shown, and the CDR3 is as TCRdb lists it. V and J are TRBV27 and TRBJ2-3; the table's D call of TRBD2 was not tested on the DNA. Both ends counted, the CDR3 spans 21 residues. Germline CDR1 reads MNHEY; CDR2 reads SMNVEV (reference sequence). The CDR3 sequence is CASSFYICSARGTSGTDTQYF.

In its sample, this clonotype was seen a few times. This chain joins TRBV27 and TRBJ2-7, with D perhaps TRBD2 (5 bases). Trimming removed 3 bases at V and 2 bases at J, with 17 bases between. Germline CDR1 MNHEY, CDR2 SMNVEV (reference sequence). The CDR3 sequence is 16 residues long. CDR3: CASSFISFGVTYEQYF. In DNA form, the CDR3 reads TGTGCCAGCAGTTTCATTTCTTTCGGGGTTACCTACGAGCAGTACTTC.

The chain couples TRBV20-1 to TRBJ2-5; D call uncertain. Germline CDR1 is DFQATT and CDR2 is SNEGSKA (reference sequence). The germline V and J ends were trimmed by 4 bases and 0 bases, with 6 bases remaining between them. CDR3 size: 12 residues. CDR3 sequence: CSATDHQETQYF. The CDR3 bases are TGCAGTGCTACGGACCACCAAGAGACCCAGTACTTC.

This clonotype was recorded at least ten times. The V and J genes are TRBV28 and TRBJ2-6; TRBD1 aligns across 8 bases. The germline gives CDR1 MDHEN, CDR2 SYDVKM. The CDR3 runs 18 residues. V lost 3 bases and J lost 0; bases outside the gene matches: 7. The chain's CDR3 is CASSFLGQGLSGANVLTF. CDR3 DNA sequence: TGTGCCAGCAGTTTCCTCGGACAGGGCCTCTCTGGGGCCAACGTCCTGACTTTC.

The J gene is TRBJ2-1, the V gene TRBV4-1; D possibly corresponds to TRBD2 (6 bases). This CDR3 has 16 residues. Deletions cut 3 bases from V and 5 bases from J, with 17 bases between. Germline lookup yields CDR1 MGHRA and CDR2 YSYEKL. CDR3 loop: CASSQNDVGSHNEQFF. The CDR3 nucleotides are TGCGCCAGCAGCCAGAACGACGTCGGGAGCCACAATGAGCAGTTCTTC.

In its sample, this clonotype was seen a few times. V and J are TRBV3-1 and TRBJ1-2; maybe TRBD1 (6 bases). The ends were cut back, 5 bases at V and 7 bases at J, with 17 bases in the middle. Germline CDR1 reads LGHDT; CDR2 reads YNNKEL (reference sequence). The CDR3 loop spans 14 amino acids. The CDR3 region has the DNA TGTGCCAGCAGCGAGACTAAAGGGGGGTTTGGCTACACCTTC. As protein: CASSETKGGFGYTF.

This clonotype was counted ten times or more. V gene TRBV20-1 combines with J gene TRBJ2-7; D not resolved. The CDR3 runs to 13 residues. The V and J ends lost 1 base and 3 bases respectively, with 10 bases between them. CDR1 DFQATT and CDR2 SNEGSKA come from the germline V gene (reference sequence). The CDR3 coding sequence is TGCAGTGCTAGAGTTGCGCGGAACTACGAGCAGTACTTC. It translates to CSARVARNYEQYF.

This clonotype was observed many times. The CDR3 protein is CATSRDPAAYSNQPQHF. Written as DNA, the CDR3 is TGTGCCACCAGCAGAGATCCGGCAGCATATAGCAATCAGCCCCAGCATTTT. V is TRBV15 and J is TRBJ1-5; D call uncertain. V lost 0 bases to trimming and J lost 0 bases, with 12 bases between them. CDR3 length: 17 residues. Germline CDR1 reads LNHNV; CDR2 reads YYDKDF (reference sequence).

CDR3: CASSLGVGLNTEAFF. DNA for the CDR3: TGTGCCAGCAGCTTGGGGGTCGGCCTGAACACTGAAGCTTTCTTT. V gene TRBV5-4 combines with J gene TRBJ1-1; D is undetermined. The CDR3 is 15 amino acids. Trimming took off 0 bases at V and 0 bases at J, with 9 bases between the two ends. The germline gives CDR1 SGHNT, CDR2 YYREEE (reference sequence).

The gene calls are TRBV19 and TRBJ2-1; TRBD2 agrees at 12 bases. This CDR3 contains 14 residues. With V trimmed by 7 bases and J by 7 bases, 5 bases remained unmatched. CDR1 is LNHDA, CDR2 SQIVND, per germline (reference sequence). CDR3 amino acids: CASTTSGSGNEQFF. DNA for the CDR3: TGTGCCAGTACGACTAGCGGGAGTGGTAATGAGCAGTTCTTC.

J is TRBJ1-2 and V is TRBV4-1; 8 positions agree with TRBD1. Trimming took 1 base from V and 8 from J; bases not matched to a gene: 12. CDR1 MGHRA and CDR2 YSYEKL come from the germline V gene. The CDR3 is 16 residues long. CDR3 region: CASSQVPGQAPNGYTF. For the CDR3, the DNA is TGCGCCAGCAGCCAAGTTCCGGGACAGGCTCCTAACGGCTACACCTTC.

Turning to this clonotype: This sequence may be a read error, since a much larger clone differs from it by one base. CDR3 sequence: CASSPAGTLLGTQHF. CDR3 nucleotides: TGTGCCAGTTCCCCAGCAGGGACTCTATTAGGGACCCAGCATTTT. V is TRBV28 and J is TRBJ1-5, with D possibly being TRBD1 (5 bases). CDR3 length: 15 residues. Germline V gene sequence: CDR1 MDHEN, CDR2 SYDVKM. V lost 9 bases, J lost 11 bases, and 26 bases lay in between.

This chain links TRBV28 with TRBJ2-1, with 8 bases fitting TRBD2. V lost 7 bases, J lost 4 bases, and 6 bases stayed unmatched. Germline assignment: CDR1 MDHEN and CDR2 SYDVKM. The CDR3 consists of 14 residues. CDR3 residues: CASNPGGGYNEQFF. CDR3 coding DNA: TGTGCCAGCAACCCCGGGGGGGGGTACAATGAGCAGTTCTTC.

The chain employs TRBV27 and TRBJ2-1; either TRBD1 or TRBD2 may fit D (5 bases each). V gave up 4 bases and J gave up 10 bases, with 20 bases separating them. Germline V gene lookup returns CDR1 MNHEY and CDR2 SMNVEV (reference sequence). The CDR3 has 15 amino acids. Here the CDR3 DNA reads TGTGCCAGCAGTTCGTGGACACGGGGATCCTACGAGCAGTTCTTC. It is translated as CASSSWTRGSYEQFF.

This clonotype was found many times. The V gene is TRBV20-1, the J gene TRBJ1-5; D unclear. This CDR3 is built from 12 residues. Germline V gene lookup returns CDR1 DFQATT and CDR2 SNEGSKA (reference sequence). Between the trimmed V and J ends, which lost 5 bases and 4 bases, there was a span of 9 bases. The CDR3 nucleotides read TGCAGTGCTCTTAGGATGAATCAGCCCCAGCATTTT. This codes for CSALRMNQPQHF.

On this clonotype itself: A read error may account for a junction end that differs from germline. In DNA, the CDR3 is TGTGCCTCCAGTGATAGACAGGGTCAGCCCTACAATGAGCAGTTCTTC. It specifies CASSDRQGQPYNEQFF. The chain uses TRBV24-1 and TRBJ2-1; 7 bases map to TRBD1. The CDR3 sequence is 16 residues long. CDR1 KGHDR and CDR2 SFDVKD come from the germline V gene.

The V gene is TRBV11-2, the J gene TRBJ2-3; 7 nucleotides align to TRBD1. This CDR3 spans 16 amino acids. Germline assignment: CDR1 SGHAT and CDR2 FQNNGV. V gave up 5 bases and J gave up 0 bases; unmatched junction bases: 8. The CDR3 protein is CASSPRTGSSTDTQYF. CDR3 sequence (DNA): TGTGCCAGCAGCCCCCGGACAGGATCTAGCACAGATACGCAGTATTTT.

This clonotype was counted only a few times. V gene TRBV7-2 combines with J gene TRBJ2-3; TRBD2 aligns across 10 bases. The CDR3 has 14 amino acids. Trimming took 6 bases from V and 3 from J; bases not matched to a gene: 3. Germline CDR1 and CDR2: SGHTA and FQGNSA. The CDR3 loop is CASSSGRTTDTQYF. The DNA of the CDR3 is TGTGCCAGCAGTAGCGGGAGGACAACAGATACGCAGTATTTT.

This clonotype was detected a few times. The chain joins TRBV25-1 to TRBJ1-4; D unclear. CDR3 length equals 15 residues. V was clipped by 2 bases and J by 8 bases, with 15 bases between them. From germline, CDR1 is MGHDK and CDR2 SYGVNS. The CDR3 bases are TGTGCCAGCAGTGAACCCAACGCAGATGCGGAAAAACTGTTTTTT. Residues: CASSEPNADAEKLFF.

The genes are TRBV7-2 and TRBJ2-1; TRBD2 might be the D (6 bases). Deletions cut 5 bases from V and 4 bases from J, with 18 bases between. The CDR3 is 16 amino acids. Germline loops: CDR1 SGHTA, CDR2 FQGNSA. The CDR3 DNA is TGTGCCAGCAGCCCCCGTTCGGAAGGACTATACAATGAGCAGTTCTTC. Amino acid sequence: CASSPRSEGLYNEQFF. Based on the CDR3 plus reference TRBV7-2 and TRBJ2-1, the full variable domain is GAGVSQSPSNKVTEKGKDVELRCDPISGHTALYWYRQSLGQGLEFLIYFQGNSAPDKSGLPSDRFSAERTGGSVSTLTIQRTQQEDSAVYLCASSPRSEGLYNEQFFGPGTRLTVL.

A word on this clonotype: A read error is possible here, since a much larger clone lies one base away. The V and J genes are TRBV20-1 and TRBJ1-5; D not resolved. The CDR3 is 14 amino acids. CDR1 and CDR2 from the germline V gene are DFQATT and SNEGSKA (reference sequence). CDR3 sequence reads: CSARGLYSNQPKHF. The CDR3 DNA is TGCAGTGCTAGAGGGTTATATAGCAATCAGCCCAAGCATTTT.